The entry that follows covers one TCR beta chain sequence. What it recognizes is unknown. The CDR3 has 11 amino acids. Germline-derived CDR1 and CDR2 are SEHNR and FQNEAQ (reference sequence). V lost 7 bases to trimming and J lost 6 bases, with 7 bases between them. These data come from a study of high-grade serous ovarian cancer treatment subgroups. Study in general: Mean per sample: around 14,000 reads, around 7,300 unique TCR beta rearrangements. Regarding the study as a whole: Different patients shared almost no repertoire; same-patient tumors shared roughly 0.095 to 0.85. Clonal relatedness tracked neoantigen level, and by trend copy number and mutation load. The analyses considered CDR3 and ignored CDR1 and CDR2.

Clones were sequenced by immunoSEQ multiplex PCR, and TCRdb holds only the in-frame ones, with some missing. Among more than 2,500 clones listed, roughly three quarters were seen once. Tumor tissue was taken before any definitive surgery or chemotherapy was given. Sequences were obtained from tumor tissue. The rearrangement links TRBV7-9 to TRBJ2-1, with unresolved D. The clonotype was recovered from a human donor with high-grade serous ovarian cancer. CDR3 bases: TGTGCCAGCAACAATTTCAATGAGCAGTTCTTC. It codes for CASNNFNEQFF.